This T cell receptor (beta chain) was sequenced in a study of T cell responses to AZD1222 COVID-19 vaccine. As for this clone: Antigen unknown.

Study results and caveats: Among vaccine-associated CD4 TCRs, coverage spanned spike, with dominance at 160-218 and 743-854. Seropositive at baseline were only six AZD1222 recipients. Two AZD1222 doses significantly raised spike-specific TCR breadth and depth over controls.

Method: immunoSEQ multiplex PCR; TCRdb's copy keeps in-frame clones and lacks some. Among 140,000 to 150,000 clones listed, 85% to 95% were seen once. The CDR3 runs to 14 residues. Trimming took 4 bases from V and 8 from J, leaving 17 bases between them. CDR1 SEHNR and CDR2 FQNEAQ come from the germline V gene (reference sequence). The sequence came from an adult in good health. V is TRBV7-9 and J is TRBJ1-2; unclear D gene. This specimen consisted of peripheral blood, obtained on day 0 of AZD1222 vaccination. CDR3 nucleotide sequence: TGTGCCAGCAGCTCTGAAACACCTTCCTTCGGCTACACCTTC. Protein product: CASSSETPSFGYTF. The whole variable domain, filled in from reference TRBV7-9 and TRBJ1-2, reads DTGVSQNPRHKITKRGQNVTFRCDPISEHNRLYWYRQTLGQGPEFLTYFQNEAQLEKSRLLSDRFSAERPKGSFSTLEIQRTEQGDSAMYLCASSSETPSFGYTFGSGTRLTVV.